Included here is one T cell receptor beta chain sequence, with context. Its antigen is unknown. This CDR3 contains 11 residues. With 6 bases removed from V and 2 bases from J, the gap between germline ends came to 8 bases. Germline assignment: CDR1 DFQATT and CDR2 SNEGSKA (reference sequence). The libraries were made with immunoSEQ version 4 in survey mode. Clones were read by immunoSEQ multiplex PCR, and TCRdb kept only the in-frame ones, dropping some. The sample has 50,000 or so clones; 75% to 85% are singletons. This entry is derived from a study of persistence of HIV-infected CD4 T cells. The stimulus was lysate of CMV-infected fibroblasts, roughly 10 ug/mL. Memory cells lacking CD40L and CD69 with high CD45RO were sorted. A roughly 20-hour stimulation of CD8-depleted PBMCs used anti-CD28/CD49d costimulation, CD40-blocking antibody and enfuvirtide.

The sequences come from CD4+ T cells sorted from PBMCs after roughly 17-hour stimulation, collected from a patient who received antiretroviral therapy. V usage is TRBV20-1 and J usage is TRBJ2-7; no firm D call. The sequence was collected from an adult man with HIV who was CMV-seropositive. This chain's CDR3 is CSAIEAYEQYF. CDR3 DNA: TGCAGTGCGATCGAGGCCTACGAGCAGTACTTC.